This TCR beta chain is from a study of CD4 T cells in relation to SARS-CoV-2 and coronaviruses. Study at large: After 10 days of antigen culture, PBMC TCR beta CDR3s were sequenced. Shared crossreactive spike epitopes were mapped to their HLA restriction.

V lost 0 bases and J lost 1, with 23 bases in between. Germline assignment: CDR1 SGHDT and CDR2 YYEEEE. CDR3 size: 19 residues. Points on this clone: Its specificity is not known.

Clones were read by immunoSEQ multiplex PCR, and TCRdb kept only the in-frame ones, dropping some. The data show about 40,000 clones, with about 80% seen just once and 6% to 8.5% held by the top ten. The source material was naive CD4+ T cells from PBMCs, cultured in vitro. Subset meaning: naive CD4+ T cells isolated by negative enrichment. This chain joins TRBV5-6 and TRBJ2-7; D is perhaps TRBD1 (5 bases). The source of this sequence is an adult with COVID-19. The CDR3 loop reads CASSLEVRFSTTASYEQYF. In DNA, the CDR3 is TGTGCCAGCAGCTTGGAGGTTAGATTCTCCACGACAGCATCCTACGAGCAGTACTTC.